The rows below give T cell receptor beta chains drawn from one sample of a study of high-grade serous ovarian cancer treatment subgroups. The protocol was immunoSEQ multiplex PCR, while the TCRdb copy is restricted to in-frame clones and leaves out a portion. The profile shows under 3,000 clones, roughly three quarters of them singletons. Sequencing was carried out using tumor tissue. These TCRs come from a human donor with high-grade serous ovarian cancer. CDR3s include the opening cysteine and the closing phenylalanine or tryptophan. A D gene is named only where the DNA matches it firmly. Size is omitted from some rows. Given values are once, few, many or a class for expanded clones.

v_gene	abundance	d_gene	j_gene	CDR3nt	CDR3aa
TRBV28	.	TRBD2	TRBJ2-5	TGTGCCAGCAGTTACCCGGGACTACCTTGGGAGACCCAGTACTTC	CASSYPGLPWETQYF
TRBV5-1	few	TRBD2	TRBJ2-7	TGCGCCAGCAGCAGTCGAGCGGGAGTGGGCTACGAGCAGTACTTC	CASSSRAGVGYEQYF
TRBV7-9	few	TRBD1	TRBJ1-1	TGTGCCAGCAGCGGACGACAGGGCCCTTGGAACACTGAAGCTTTCTTT	CASSGRQGPWNTEAFF
TRBV28	.	.	TRBJ1-1	TGTGCCAGCAGTTACCAGGGGACCCCGAAGACTGAAGCTTTCTTT	CASSYQGTPKTEAFF
TRBV7-9	.	TRBD1	TRBJ1-4	TGTGCCAGCAGCTTCTCGGGACAGACGACAACTAATGAAAAACTGTTTTTT	CASSFSGQTTTNEKLFF
TRBV28	.	.	TRBJ1-2	TGTGCCAGCAGTTACCCCGGGCGGCCCCTCTATGGCTACACCTTC	CASSYPGRPLYGYTF
TRBV6-4	.	.	TRBJ2-7	TGTGCCAGCGGGGGGTCCTTTTCCTACGAGCAGTACTTC	CASGGSFSYEQYF
TRBV7-9	.	.	TRBJ2-5	TGTGCCAGCAGCTTAGGGGGGCCCGAGACCCAGTACTTC	CASSLGGPETQYF
TRBV2	.	.	TRBJ1-4	TGTGCCAGACTCAGGGAACGGGGCGAAAAACTGTTTTTT	CARLRERGEKLFF
TRBV11-2	.	.	TRBJ1-1	TGTGCCAGCAGCTCGGCTTGGCTGAACACTGAAGCTTTCTTT	CASSSAWLNTEAFF
TRBV10-1	.	.	TRBJ2-4	TGCGCCAGCAGTGAAGCCGGAGCCAAAAACATTCAGTACTTC	CASSEAGAKNIQYF
TRBV9	few	.	TRBJ2-3	TGTGCCAGCAGCGTAGGGGAGGCTACGCAGTATTTT	CASSVGEATQYF
TRBV19	.	TRBD2	TRBJ2-5	TGTGCCAGTAGTATAGGGACTAGCGGGGTTGGAGAGACCCAGTACTTC	CASSIGTSGVGETQYF
TRBV6-1	.	.	TRBJ2-1	TGTGCCAGCAGCAGGGACTACAATGAGCAGTTCTTC	CASSRDYNEQFF
TRBV28	.	TRBD2	TRBJ2-1	TGTGCCAGCAGTCATGGACTAGCTAGCTCCTACAATGAGCAGTTCTTC	CASSHGLASSYNEQFF
TRBV2	.	.	TRBJ2-5	TGTGCCAGCAGTAAGGAGGGGGGCCCACAAGAGACCCAGTACTTC	CASSKEGGPQETQYF
TRBV14	.	.	TRBJ1-3	TGTGCCAGCAGCCAAGAGAACCGGGGGAACACCATATATTTT	CASSQENRGNTIYF
TRBV5-1	.	TRBD1	TRBJ1-2	TGCGCCAGCAGCCCCGGACAGGGTCGGGGCTACACCTTC	CASSPGQGRGYTF
TRBV18	.	.	TRBJ2-2	TGTGCCAGCTCACCGGGAAGCACCGGGGAGCTGTTTTTT	CASSPGSTGELFF
TRBV15	.	.	TRBJ2-2	TGTGCCACCTCACGTGGGGGCCTCAGATCGAACACCGGGGAGCTGTTTTTT	CATSRGGLRSNTGELFF